These 2 T cell receptor beta chains share one sample of origin, sequenced in a study of blood T cell repertoires in COVID-19. Clones were sequenced by immunoSEQ multiplex PCR, and TCRdb holds only the in-frame ones, with some missing. The sample yields roughly 230,000 clones, 85% seen once. Sequencing input: PBMCs or T cells enriched from blood (not recorded which). These receptors originate from a woman aged 45-65 years who had been exposed to COVID-19.

The genes are TRBV11-2 and TRBJ2-1; D gene uncertain. There are 12 residues in the CDR3. With 3 bases removed from V and 3 bases from J, the gap between germline ends came to 3 bases. The germline CDR1 and CDR2 sequences are SGHAT and FQNNGV. The CDR3 bases are TGTGCCAGCAGCTTCGGCTACAATGAGCAGTTCTTC. Its translation is CASSFGYNEQFF.

This chain uses TRBV5-6 with TRBJ2-1, with 10 bases aligning to TRBD2. Per the germline V gene, CDR1 is SGHDT and CDR2 is YYEEEE. This CDR3 contains 14 residues. With V trimmed by 3 bases and J by 7 bases, 4 bases remained unmatched. In DNA form, the CDR3 reads TGTGCCAGCAGCTCCGGACTAGCGGTAAATGAGCAGTTCTTC. Translated, it gives CASSSGLAVNEQFF.